The TCR beta chain described here comes from a study of human T cells and chemical hapten exposure. Study results and limitations: Following DPC sensitization, TCRs present above 1 in 1000 frequency showed no change. There were significantly more large CDR3 similarity clusters among expanded TCRs than among controls.

Time point reported: pre-sensitization, week 0. Treatment indicated: therapeutic diphenylcyclopropenone sensitization with weekly scalp DPC. There are 13 residues in the CDR3. Trimming took 1 base from V and 9 from J, leaving 10 bases between them. Germline V lookup: CDR1 SGHTA, CDR2 FQGNSA. The library attached unique molecular identifiers to individual cDNA molecules. TCRdb passed the RACE reads through MiXCR, listing each CDR3 protein once. The sample yields under 50,000 distinct CDR3 sequences, 7.5% to 9% seen once. Regarding this clonotype: Its matching antigen is unknown.

The chain recombines TRBV7-2 with TRBJ2-4; possible D gene TRBD2, 5 bases. Sequencing was performed on whole blood, taken in connection with sensitization to the hapten diphenylcyclopropenone (DPC). The TCR was taken from a woman in her 50s with alopecia areata. Some clones in this sample may be carry-over from other donors' samples. CDR3 protein: CASSLDPSGIQYF. The CDR3 DNA reads TGTGCCAGCAGCTTAGACCCCAGCGGCATTCAGTACTTC. The full variable domain, rest sourced from reference TRBV7-2 and TRBJ2-4, is GAGVSQSPSNKVTEKGKDVELRCDPISGHTALYWYRQSLGQGLEFLIYFQGNSAPDKSGLPSDRFSAERTGGSVSTLTIQRTQQEDSAVYLCASSLDPSGIQYFGAGTRLSVL.